These 15 T cell receptor beta chains were all obtained from the same sample, sequenced in a study of human T cells and chemical hapten exposure. Time point indicated: pre-sensitization, week 0. The treatment was: therapeutic diphenylcyclopropenone sensitization with weekly scalp DPC. TCRdb reanalysed the RACE reads using MiXCR and keeps one entry per CDR3 protein. The sample records around 120,000 distinct CDR3 sequences, approximately 15% being singletons. The source was whole blood, collected in connection with sensitization to the hapten diphenylcyclopropenone (DPC). The receptor source for this set is a woman under 30 with alopecia areata. Some clones in this sample may be carry-over from other donors' samples.

CDR3 nucleotides: TGTGCCAGCAGTTTAGAGTCGTATAGCAATCAGCCCCAGCATTTT. It is translated as CASSLESYSNQPQHF. The rearrangement uses TRBV12-3 or TRBV12-4 and TRBJ1-5; D unclear. V lost 1 base to trimming and J lost 0 bases, with 7 bases between them. The CDR3 covers 15 residues.

The rearrangement joins TRBV24-1 to TRBJ2-1; D uncertain. Trimming stripped 0 bases from V and 12 bases from J, with 5 bases between. Germline V gives CDR1 KGHDR, CDR2 SFDVKD. The CDR3 has 11 amino acids. In DNA, the CDR3 is TGTGCCACCAGTGATTTGGGTGCGCAGTTCTTC. Its translation is CATSDLGAQFF.

This clonotype was observed a few times. This chain joins TRBV29-1 and TRBJ2-1; TRBD2 matches 10 bases. CDR3 length: 14 residues. Looked up from germline, CDR1 is SQVTM and CDR2 is ANQGSEA. CDR3 DNA: TGCAGTTCTACTAGCGGGGAAACCTACAATGAGCAGTTCTTC. Protein: CSSTSGETYNEQFF.

This clonotype was recorded a few times. This chain joins TRBV7-2 and TRBJ2-3, with 9 positions matching TRBD1. Trimming removed 8 bases from V and 5 bases from J; junction bases left unmatched: 8. Germline CDR1 and CDR2: SGHTA and FQGNSA. This CDR3 spans 14 amino acids. The CDR3 protein is CASASGTGQDTQYF. The DNA for the CDR3 is TGTGCCAGCGCAAGTGGGACAGGGCAAGATACGCAGTATTTT. The variable domain in full, with the rest retrieved from reference TRBV7-2 and TRBJ2-3, is GAGVSQSPSNKVTEKGKDVELRCDPISGHTALYWYRQSLGQGLEFLIYFQGNSAPDKSGLPSDRFSAERTGGSVSTLTIQRTQQEDSAVYLCASASGTGQDTQYFGPGTRLTVL.

This clonotype was counted only a few times. This chain links TRBV4-1 with TRBJ1-3; D perhaps matches TRBD1 (5 bases). CDR3 length equals 15 residues. Trimming cost V 3 bases and J 2 bases, with 11 bases left between them. Germline CDR1 and CDR2: MGHRA and YSYEKL. For the CDR3, the DNA is TGCGCCAGCAGCCATGACGGGACCCCTGGAAACACCATATATTTT. It yields the protein CASSHDGTPGNTIYF.

This clonotype was counted only a few times. The chain links TRBV5-3 to TRBJ1-5, with unresolved D. TRBV5-3 is placed among ORFs of uncertain function. The CDR3 has 14 amino acids. The V gene lost 6 bases and the J gene lost 3 bases, with 13 bases spanning the gap. CDR3 protein: CARNWAGYNQPQHF. DNA for the CDR3: TGTGCCAGAAATTGGGCAGGCTACAATCAGCCCCAGCATTTT.

This clonotype has ten or more counts. V and J are TRBV4-3 and TRBJ2-1; TRBD1 aligns across 11 bases. V lost 2 bases to trimming and J lost 10 bases; unmatched junction nucleotides: 7. This CDR3 is built from 15 residues. CDR1 LGHNA and CDR2 YSLEER come from the germline V gene. CDR3 amino acids: CASSQLGQGAREQFF. The CDR3 nucleotides are TGCGCCAGCAGCCAACTAGGACAGGGGGCTAGAGAGCAGTTCTTC.

The V and J genes are TRBV3-1 and TRBJ2-7; 7 nucleotides agree with TRBD1. Germline CDR1 reads LGHDT; CDR2 reads YNNKEL (reference sequence). CDR3 length: 13 residues. With 4 bases clipped from V and 3 bases from J, the junction kept 3 bases outside the gene matches. The chain's CDR3 is CASSRDRYYEQYF. The CDR3, as DNA: TGTGCCAGCAGCCGGGACAGATACTACGAGCAGTACTTC.

V usage is TRBV6-2 or TRBV6-3 and J usage is TRBJ1-1; D is possibly TRBD1 (6 bases). Trimming removed 2 bases from V and 1 base from J, with 11 bases in between. This CDR3 has 15 amino acids. CDR1 is MNHEY and CDR2 is SVGEGT in the germline V gene. Written as DNA, the CDR3 is TGTGCCAGCAGTTACGCACAGGGAGGGAACACTGAAGCTTTCTTT. Translated: CASSYAQGGNTEAFF.

This clonotype was seen a few times. The genes are TRBV28 and TRBJ2-1; TRBD2 agrees at 10 bases. There are 15 residues in the CDR3. V was clipped by 5 bases and J by 5 bases; unmatched bases: 6. The germline CDR1 and CDR2 sequences are MDHEN and SYDVKM. The CDR3 spells CASSPRTSGDNEQFF. DNA of the CDR3: TGTGCCAGCAGTCCCAGGACTAGCGGAGACAATGAGCAGTTCTTC.

There are a few counts of this clonotype. V usage is TRBV19 and J usage is TRBJ1-5, with D perhaps TRBD1 (6 bases). This CDR3 has 14 residues. Germline CDR1 and CDR2: LNHDA and SQIVND (reference sequence). V lost 5 bases, J lost 5 bases, and 13 bases lay in between. Here the CDR3 reads CASSRSGGDQPQHF. The CDR3 nucleotides are TGTGCCAGTAGTCGGAGCGGGGGCGATCAGCCCCAGCATTTT.

This clonotype was seen a handful of times. The chain combines TRBV7-9 with TRBJ2-1; D is unresolved. Trimming cost V 1 base and J 2 bases, with 9 bases left between them. The CDR3 is 15 amino acids. CDR1 SEHNR and CDR2 FQNEAQ come from the germline V gene (reference sequence). The CDR3 coding sequence is TGTGCCAGCAGCTTAGAGAGGCCGACCTACAATGAGCAGTTCTTC. Translation gives CASSLERPTYNEQFF.

At least ten counts were recorded for this clonotype. V gene TRBV2 combines with J gene TRBJ1-5, with D perhaps TRBD1 (6 bases). V lost 5 bases, J lost 3 bases, and 14 bases lay in between. Germline loops: CDR1 SNHLY, CDR2 FYNNEI. The CDR3 contains 15 residues. DNA of the CDR3: TGTGCCAGCAGTTATGACAGGACTACCAATCAGCCCCAGCATTTT. It is translated as CASSYDRTTNQPQHF. The entire variable domain, with the rest obtained from reference TRBV2 and TRBJ1-5, is as follows: EPEVTQTPSHQVTQMGQEVILRCVPISNHLYFYWYRQILGQKVEFLVSFYNNEISEKSEIFDDQFSVERPDGSNFTLKIRSTKLEDSAMYFCASSYDRTTNQPQHFGDGTRLSIL.

This clonotype was recorded at least ten times. The J gene is TRBJ2-7, the V gene TRBV18; D possibly corresponds to TRBD1 (5 bases). CDR1 KGHSH and CDR2 LQKENI come from the germline V gene. This CDR3 is 14 amino acids long. Trimming pared 3 bases from V and 1 base from J, leaving 10 bases between. CDR3 amino acids: CASSPRQGSYEQYF. CDR3 in DNA: TGTGCCAGCTCACCGCGCCAGGGTTCCTACGAGCAGTACTTC. Full variable domain (outside the CDR3, taken from reference TRBV18 and TRBJ2-7): NAGVMQNPRHLVRRRGQEARLRCSPMKGHSHVYWYRQLPEEGLKFMVYLQKENIIDESGMPKERFSAEFPKEGPSILRIQQVVRGDSAAYFCASSPRQGSYEQYFGPGTRLTVT.

This clonotype was seen only a few times. The V and J genes are TRBV2 and TRBJ2-1, with 11 bases matching TRBD2. With V trimmed by 6 bases and J by 6 bases, 7 bases remained unmatched. CDR3 length equals 15 residues. Germline-derived CDR1 and CDR2 are SNHLY and FYNNEI. The CDR3 loop is CASRASGGSGNEQFF. The CDR3 DNA is TGTGCCAGCAGAGCTAGCGGGGGGTCTGGCAATGAGCAGTTCTTC.